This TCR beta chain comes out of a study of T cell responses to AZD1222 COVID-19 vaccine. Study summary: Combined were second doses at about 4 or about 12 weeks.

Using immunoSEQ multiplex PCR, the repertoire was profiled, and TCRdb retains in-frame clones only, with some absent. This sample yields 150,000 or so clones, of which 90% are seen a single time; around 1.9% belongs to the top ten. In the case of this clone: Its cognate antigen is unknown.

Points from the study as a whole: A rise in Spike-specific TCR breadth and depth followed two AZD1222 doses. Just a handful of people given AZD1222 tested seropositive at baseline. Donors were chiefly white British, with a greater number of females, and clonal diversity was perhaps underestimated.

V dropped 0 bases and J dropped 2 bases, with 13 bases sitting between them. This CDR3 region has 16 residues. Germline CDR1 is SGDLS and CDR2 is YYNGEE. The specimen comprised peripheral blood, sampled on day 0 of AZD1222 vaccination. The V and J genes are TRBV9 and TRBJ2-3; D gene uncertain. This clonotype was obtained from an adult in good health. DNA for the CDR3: TGTGCCAGCAGCGTAGATTCAGCGTACTTCACAGATACGCAGTATTTT. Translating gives CASSVDSAYFTDTQYF.